This TCR beta chain is from a study of circulating CD8 cells and anti-PD-1 response in melanoma. On the study more broadly: Every 2 weeks, patients got 3 mg/kg nivolumab intravenously. Non-responders showed stable or progressive disease; responders showed complete or partial response.

From live CD3+CD8+TCRalphabeta+ cells, four PD-1 and/or TIGIT subsets were sorted. Relative to its sample, this clonotype is medium-sized. Its antigen is as yet unknown. Each library started from about 14 ng of total RNA using the QIAseq Immune Repertoire TCR panel. Via MiXCR, TCRdb re-called the reads, giving one row per CDR3 protein. The sample yields fewer than 800 distinct CDR3 sequences, around 13% seen once. General study points: Clonotype sharing was highest between DPOS and TIGIT subsets. Published repertoire comparisons used only baseline and M1 samples.

The CDR3 has 13 residues. V lost 2 bases, J lost 2 bases, and 7 bases lay in between. The material sequenced was CD8+ T cells from PBMCs, taken at baseline or after one month of anti-PD-1 therapy (not recorded which). This receptor was obtained from a human donor with melanoma. The chain links TRBV12-3 or TRBV12-4 to TRBJ2-7, with D perhaps assigned TRBD1 or TRBD2 (5 bases each). Here the CDR3 reads CASSLMGAYEQYF. In DNA form, the CDR3 reads TGTGCCAGCAGTTTAATGGGGGCCTACGAGCAGTACTTC.